This T cell receptor (beta chain) was identified in a study of PD-1 blockade in classical Hodgkin lymphoma. A note on this clone: Its cognate antigen is unknown.

Study-wide results and limits: Newly diagnosed patients and complete responders had comparable diversity at baseline.

Clones were read by immunoSEQ multiplex PCR, and TCRdb kept only the in-frame ones, dropping some. The sample shows around 99,000 clones, roughly 81% of them seen only once. The CDR3 loop spans 13 amino acids. Trimming pared 2 bases from V and 2 bases from J, leaving 7 bases between. The germline V gene has CDR1 MNHEY and CDR2 SVGAGI. Every patient was affected by relapse after autologous stem cell transplantation, while exposure to brentuximab vedotin was not uniform. This chain uses TRBV6-5 with TRBJ2-7; D call uncertain. The TCR sequence derives from a human donor with classical Hodgkin lymphoma. Sequences were derived from peripheral blood mononuclear cells (PBMCs), sampled before the second cycle of nivolumab. CDR3 coding DNA: TGTGCCAGCAGTTACCGGACGACCTACGAGCAGTACTTC. Translated: CASSYRTTYEQYF.